The present T cell receptor (beta chain) was sequenced within a study of blood T cells in healthy people across ages (dated by TCRdb to between 2014 and 2016). Broadly, across the study: Template switching captured roughly one uniquely barcoded TCR beta cDNA molecule per two T cells in model experiments. Four age groups were formed from the donors: young (average 16 years), middle-aged (around 39), aged (about 62) and long-lived (about 75). Donors of different ages were randomly distributed across sequencing lanes to avoid experimental bias. Age-related changes in TCR beta repertoire diversity were measured in the study by deep sequencing normalized with unique cDNA molecular identifiers. For two donors (one aged 18 to 29 and one aged 80 or older), the study analyzed two additional independent replicas of 1 million unique cDNA reads from the same blood draw.

V sheds 1 base and J sheds 0 bases, leaving 11 bases between their ends. From a lookup of the germline V gene, CDR1 and CDR2 are SGHRS and YFSETQ. From cysteine to phenylalanine, the CDR3 is 16 amino acids long. Of the read, only the CDR3 DNA is kept; its 48 bases are in frame from base 1. The library was obtained by 5' RACE. Instrument used: Illumina HiSeq 2500. The second PCR ran for about 6 to 12 cycles and used a J-beta primer mix along with a sample-barcoded 5' primer. Each TCR beta cDNA molecule received a unique molecular identifier from a template-switch 5' adaptor carrying 12 random nucleotides. Each sample yielded at least 2.5 million CDR3-containing paired-end reads. First-strand cDNA synthesis was performed from all RNA using the Mint cDNA synthesis kit, with priming by a TRBC-specific oligonucleotide. Following uracil-DNA glycosylase treatment, a first 18-cycle PCR with universal primers M1SS and BC2_uni_R was performed on all cDNA. On the authors' methods: For normalization, 1 million high-quality reads, each with a distinct molecular identifier, were randomly selected from each sample. Reads with shared molecular identifiers were discarded instead of being binned into consensus sequences. MiTCR, set to a Q25 quality threshold and the strictest error-elimination algorithm, was used for CDR3 identification, clonotype clustering and error correction. Lower-bound total TCR beta diversity was estimated with a nonparametric unseen species model using Euler transformation. The public reads were reprocessed in TCRdb via fastp at Q25 and MiXCR, keeping in-frame beta chains. Under each unique CDR3 protein, matching rows form one entry showing the most common genes and DNA. TCRdb's processing, not the authors', yielded these V and J calls. Counted in this sample were 850,000 to 1,000,000 distinct CDR3 sequences; about 53% of them appeared once. About 21% of the sample comes from the top ten.

Here is what the overall study found, with its caveats: Conclusive comparison of naive and antigen-experienced compartments was prevented by the profiling of bulk unsorted PBMCs. Because the CMV infection status of the donors was unknown, age-related changes in expanded clonotypes may potentially have been confounded. Observed TCR beta diversity correlated strongly with the percentage of naive T cells measured by flow cytometry. Observed TCR beta diversity per million T cells fell roughly linearly with age, and a significant reduction was already apparent by age around 36. Total diversity estimates from one million sequenced T cells were considered lower bounds and underestimates. The long-lived group showed more naive CD4+ T cells, fewer expanded clones and increased TCR diversity than the aged group, suggesting age selection.

Donors were 35 to 40 systemically healthy Caucasian individuals from Russia aged roughly 6 to 95 years. Roughly 10 milliliters of peripheral blood were collected from each donor into EDTA-treated Vacutainer tubes. Ficoll-Paque density-gradient centrifugation was used to isolate PBMCs, with at least 6.5 million per sample. Trizol reagent was used to extract total RNA from the PBMCs, yielding at least 6 micrograms per sample. The percentages of naive CD45RAhigh/CD27high T cells were determined by flow cytometry on a PBMC aliquot from every donor. About this clonotype itself: Its antigen has not been determined. Base qualities are missing; no much larger clone stands one base away.

The sample taken for sequencing was blood. The chain links TRBV5-1 with TRBJ2-4, with the D segment identity uncertain. The source is a woman aged 60-75 years in good health. The CDR3 protein: CASSLRWGLAKNIQYF. The DNA sequence is TGCGCCAGCAGCTTGCGTTGGGGATTAGCCAAAAACATTCAGTACTTC.